A single sample gave rise to the 27 T cell receptor beta chains below, sequenced in a study of T cell responses to AZD1222 COVID-19 vaccine. Sequenced by immunoSEQ multiplex PCR; TCRdb stores in-frame clones only, minus some. The sample has 150,000 or so clones; 80% to 95% are singletons. The sample was peripheral blood, taken on day 0 of AZD1222 vaccination. These receptors all stem from an adult in good health.

The chain links TRBV12-5 to TRBJ1-5, with 8 bases identical to TRBD1. There are 20 residues in the CDR3. Germline CDR1 and CDR2: LGHNT and FRNRAP. V was clipped by 1 base and J by 0 bases; unmatched bases: 14. The CDR3 reads CASGLAPNRGVRHSNQPQHF. In nucleotides, the CDR3 is TGTGCTAGTGGTTTGGCCCCGAACAGGGGGGTTCGACATAGCAATCAGCCCCAGCATTTT. The variable domain in full, with the rest retrieved from reference TRBV12-5 and TRBJ1-5, is DARVTQTPRHKVTEMGQEVTMRCQPILGHNTVFWYRQTMMQGLELLAYFRNRAPLDDSGMPKDRFSAEMPDATLATLKIQPSEPRDSAVYFCASGLAPNRGVRHSNQPQHFGDGTRLSIL.

The CDR3 DNA reads as TGTGCCAGTACCACCCCGAACTCTGGAAACACCATATATTTT. It is translated as CASTTPNSGNTIYF. This rearrangement joins TRBV19 to TRBJ1-3, with no clear D. The length of the CDR3 is 14 residues. The V and J ends lost 7 bases and 0 bases respectively, with 10 bases between them. From germline, CDR1 is LNHDA and CDR2 SQIVND (reference sequence).

The chain employs TRBV5-6 and TRBJ1-2; weak D call: TRBD1 (5 bases). The CDR3 runs 17 residues. V lost 0 bases and J lost 1, with 16 bases in between. Germline CDR1 is SGHDT and CDR2 is YYEEEE. CDR3 bases: TGTGCCAGCAGCTTGGTGGCAGGTTGGGGACTTAACTATGGCTACACCTTC. This encodes CASSLVAGWGLNYGYTF.

This rearrangement joins TRBV10-3 to TRBJ1-1, with 8 bases lining up with TRBD1. CDR3 length equals 15 residues. CDR1 and CDR2 (germline): ENHRY, SYGVKD. J was trimmed by 4 bases and V by 1 base; bases with no gene match: 5. In DNA, the CDR3 is TGTGCCATCAGTGAGTGGGCAGGGGGCGTCACTGAAGCTTTCTTT. The encoded protein is CAISEWAGGVTEAFF.

The rearrangement joins TRBV11-2 to TRBJ2-3; tentative D call: TRBD2 (6 bases). In germline, CDR1 is SGHAT, CDR2 FQNNGV. Trimming stripped 5 bases from V and 6 bases from J, with 15 bases between. There are 14 residues in the CDR3. The CDR3 DNA sequence: TGTGCCAGCAGCCCCGGGACTCGGGGGGATACGCAGTATTTT. Translated, it gives CASSPGTRGDTQYF.

This clone has a single count. The chain has TRBV28 and TRBJ1-2, with TRBD1 identical over 8 bases. CDR3 length: 16 residues. Germline assignment: CDR1 MDHEN and CDR2 SYDVKM. The V and J ends lost 2 bases and 8 bases, in that order; junction bases with no gene match: 13. This chain's CDR3 is CASSLIAPGQGDGYTF. CDR3 nucleotide sequence: TGTGCCAGCAGTTTAATCGCCCCCGGACAGGGCGACGGCTACACCTTC.

The chain joins TRBV24-1 to TRBJ1-1; unclear D gene. CDR1 is KGHDR and CDR2 is SFDVKD in the germline V gene. V shed 0 bases and J shed 5 bases, with 6 bases lying between them. The CDR3 has 13 amino acids. This CDR3 is CATSDLGGTEAFF. The CDR3, as DNA: TGTGCCACCAGTGATTTGGGAGGGACTGAAGCTTTCTTT.

The chain joins TRBV7-9 to TRBJ1-2; a possible D gene is TRBD1 (5 bases). This CDR3 is 15 amino acids long. Germline V CDR1 and CDR2: SEHNR, FQNEAQ (reference sequence). V lost 1 base and J lost 4, with 13 bases in between. The CDR3 sequence is CASSLGGVGVYGYTF. DNA for the CDR3: TGTGCCAGCAGCTTAGGAGGGGTTGGGGTCTATGGCTACACCTTC. The full variable domain, rest sourced from reference TRBV7-9 and TRBJ1-2, is DTGVSQNPRHKITKRGQNVTFRCDPISEHNRLYWYRQTLGQGPEFLTYFQNEAQLEKSRLLSDRFSAERPKGSFSTLEIQRTEQGDSAMYLCASSLGGVGVYGYTFGSGTRLTVV.

The chain is built from TRBV30 and TRBJ1-2; 7 positions match TRBD1. CDR3 length: 13 residues. V lost 1 base, J lost 8 bases, and 7 bases stayed unmatched. Germline CDR1 and CDR2: GTSNPN and SVGIG (reference sequence). DNA of the CDR3: TGTGCCTGGAGTGGCGGGACAGAGGCGGGCTACACCTTC. It encodes CAWSGGTEAGYTF.

This chain connects TRBV2 to TRBJ1-5, with D unclear. CDR1 is SNHLY and CDR2 is FYNNEI in the germline V gene. The CDR3 consists of 16 residues. V was shortened by 1 base and J by 1 base, with 11 bases between the two germline ends. CDR3 DNA: TGTGCCAGCAGTGAAGTGGGGTCACGGAGCAATCAGCCCCAGCATTTT. Encoded protein: CASSEVGSRSNQPQHF.

J is TRBJ2-6 and V is TRBV19, with D hard to call. This CDR3 is 16 amino acids long. V was shortened by 6 bases and J by 0 bases, with 12 bases between the two germline ends. Looked up from germline, CDR1 is LNHDA and CDR2 is SQIVND (reference sequence). The chain's CDR3 is CASRGRSPSGANVLTF. CDR3 nucleotide sequence: TGTGCCAGTAGGGGCCGCAGTCCCTCTGGGGCCAACGTCCTGACTTTC.

This sequence joins TRBV7-3 and TRBJ1-1, with D hard to call. Trimming removed 5 bases at V and 2 bases at J, with 9 bases between. This CDR3 comprises 13 residues. CDR1 is SGHTA and CDR2 is FQGTGA in the germline V gene. CDR3 in amino acids: CASSLSQNTEAFF. Here the CDR3 DNA reads TGTGCCAGCAGCCTCTCGCAAAACACTGAAGCTTTCTTT.

The chain joins TRBV30 to TRBJ1-1; no definite D call. This CDR3 is 12 amino acids long. V was trimmed by 4 bases and J by 1 base, leaving 7 bases between them. Germline lookup yields CDR1 GTSNPN and CDR2 SVGIG (reference sequence). CDR3 coding DNA: TGTGCCTGGATCAGGCCGAACACTGAAGCTTTCTTT. It specifies CAWIRPNTEAFF. The full variable domain, with the rest looked up from reference TRBV30 and TRBJ1-1, is SQTIHQWPATLVQPVGSPLSLECTVEGTSNPNLYWYRQAAGRGLQLLFYSVGIGQISSEVPQNLSASRPQDRQFILSSKKLLLSDSGFYLCAWIRPNTEAFFGQGTRLTVV.

The chain combines TRBV11-2 with TRBJ1-2; 7 nucleotides align to TRBD1. Per germline, CDR1 SGHAT and CDR2 FQNNGV. Germline trimming cut 4 bases from V and 4 bases from J; bases unmatched to any gene: 6. This CDR3 is built from 14 residues. The CDR3 region is CASSSPDRIYGYTF. In DNA form, the CDR3 reads TGTGCCAGCAGCTCCCCGGACAGGATCTATGGCTACACCTTC.

This clone was recorded only once. The rearrangement uses TRBV28 and TRBJ1-2; possibly TRBD1 for D (5 bases). The CDR3 covers 16 residues. Trimming shortened V by 6 bases and J by 2 bases, and 19 bases separated the two germline ends. The V gene's germline CDR1 is MDHEN and CDR2 SYDVKM. This CDR3 is CASSLIPGKANYGYTF. The CDR3 DNA is TGTGCCAGCAGCCTTATCCCAGGGAAGGCCAACTATGGCTACACCTTC.

This chain joins TRBV30 and TRBJ1-1; 8 positions match TRBD1. The CDR3 extends over 15 amino acids. Unmatched junction bases numbered 7, after V lost 0 bases and J lost 4 bases. The germline V gene has CDR1 GTSNPN and CDR2 SVGIG (reference sequence). The CDR3 coding sequence is TGTGCCTGGAGTGTCGGGACAGGTATTCGCACTGAAGCTTTCTTT. Protein product: CAWSVGTGIRTEAFF.

Written as DNA, the CDR3 is TGTGCCAGCAGTGAAGAAGTACGGTGGGCGGGAGTAGCCAAAAACATTCAGTACTTC. It yields the protein CASSEEVRWAGVAKNIQYF. The V and J genes are TRBV6-1 and TRBJ2-4; 7 nucleotides line up with TRBD2. J gave up 0 bases and V 1 base, and 12 bases lay outside the gene matches. Per the germline V gene, CDR1 is MNHNS and CDR2 is SASEGT. The CDR3 has 19 residues.

The chain couples TRBV20-1 to TRBJ1-1; D unresolved. Germline V gene lookup returns CDR1 DFQATT and CDR2 SNEGSKA (reference sequence). Trimming pared 5 bases from V and 11 bases from J, leaving 6 bases between. This CDR3 is built from 8 residues. The DNA of the CDR3 is TGCAGTGCTGCAACGGCTTTCTTT. This translates into CSAATAFF.

This CDR3 is CASSGDPPRTQYF. The CDR3 nucleotides read TGTGCCAGCAGTGGGGACCCTCCCAGGACGCAGTATTTT. The chain combines TRBV28 with TRBJ2-3, with D possibly being TRBD1 or TRBD2 (5 bases each). V lost 5 bases and J lost 9, with 15 bases in between. CDR3 length equals 13 residues. Germline CDR1 MDHEN, CDR2 SYDVKM.

The V gene is TRBV15, the J gene TRBJ2-7; perhaps TRBD1 as D (5 bases). The germline gives CDR1 LNHNV, CDR2 YYDKDF (reference sequence). V gave up 0 bases and J gave up 0 bases, with 9 bases separating them. The CDR3 sequence is 15 residues long. CDR3 sequence reads: CATSRDKGISYEQYF. The CDR3, as DNA: TGTGCCACCAGCAGAGACAAGGGGATCTCCTACGAGCAGTACTTC.

CDR3 bases: TGTGCCAGCAGCCAAGGGTGGTTCTACGAGCAGTACTTC. Residues: CASSQGWFYEQYF. The chain combines TRBV3-1 (or the pseudogene TRBV3-2) with TRBJ2-7; no clear D gene. This CDR3 has 13 residues. In germline, CDR1 is LGHDT, CDR2 YNNKEL (reference sequence). Trimming removed 1 base from V and 3 bases from J, with 7 bases in between.

J is TRBJ2-5 and V is TRBV3-1 (or the pseudogene TRBV3-2), with 8 bases aligning to TRBD1. V gave up 4 bases and J gave up 7 bases; unmatched junction bases: 8. Germline V gene lookup returns CDR1 LGHDT and CDR2 YNNKEL (reference sequence). This CDR3 region has 14 residues. The CDR3 region is CASSRTGKVGTQYF. The CDR3 DNA follows: TGTGCCAGCAGCCGGACAGGGAAGGTAGGGACCCAGTACTTC.

The genes are TRBV7-9 and TRBJ2-2, with D tentatively TRBD1 (6 bases). This CDR3 is built from 13 residues. The germline CDR1 and CDR2 sequences are SEHNR and FQNEAQ (reference sequence). V lost 6 bases and J lost 6, with 11 bases in between. CDR3 protein: CASRIEGAGELFF. For the CDR3, the DNA is TGTGCCAGCAGAATCGAGGGGGCCGGGGAGCTGTTTTTT.

The gene calls are TRBV6-4 and TRBJ2-6, with D hard to call. Germline CDR1 is MRHNA and CDR2 is SNTAGT. The ends were cut back, 3 bases at V and 1 base at J, with 7 bases in the middle. The CDR3 is 15 amino acids. CDR3 region: CASSERRSGANVLTF. CDR3 nucleotide sequence: TGTGCCAGCAGTGAACGGCGATCTGGGGCCAACGTCCTGACTTTC.

This clone appeared once. The rearrangement uses TRBV28 and TRBJ1-4, with no clear D. V shed 5 bases and J shed 1 base, with 8 bases lying between them. The CDR3 consists of 14 residues. Germline values: CDR1 MDHEN, CDR2 SYDVKM. The CDR3, as DNA: TGTGCCAGCAGTCCCTCGTTAACTAATGAAAAACTGTTTTTT. It yields the protein CASSPSLTNEKLFF.

The chain uses TRBV27 and TRBJ2-2; D is undetermined. V dropped 4 bases and J dropped 6 bases, with 6 bases sitting between them. The CDR3 covers 12 residues. CDR1 and CDR2 from the germline V gene are MNHEY and SMNVEV (reference sequence). The CDR3 DNA reads as TGTGCCAGCAGTTCCCTTCCCGGGGAGCTGTTTTTT. Translated: CASSSLPGELFF.

The gene calls are TRBV6-2 or TRBV6-3 and TRBJ2-3, with D tentatively TRBD2 (6 bases). The length of the CDR3 is 15 residues. Trimming took off 5 bases at V and 6 bases at J, with 18 bases between the two ends. CDR1 and CDR2 from the germline V gene are MNHEY and SVGEGT. DNA for the CDR3: TGTGCCAGCAGTCATCCTAGGGGACTCAATGATACGCAGTATTTT. It is translated as CASSHPRGLNDTQYF.